This T cell receptor beta chain appears in the sequencing data of a study of shared clonotypes between healthy human individuals. Worth noting for this clone: The target antigen is unknown.

Findings and limits, study-wide: It was the non-shared clonotypes that had lower generation probabilities than clonotypes shared by all four donors.

V lost 2 bases to trimming and J lost 3 bases, with 10 bases between them. The CDR3 runs 15 residues. Germline V gives CDR1 MNHNS, CDR2 SASEGT. TCRdb's copy holds only in-frame clones and misses some; the assay was immunoSEQ multiplex PCR. The repertoire holds some 2.4 million clones, over 85% seen once, with roughly 0.39% in the top ten. The sequence was obtained from a young man in good health. Some clones in this sample may be carry-over from other donors' samples. The V and J genes are TRBV6-1 and TRBJ1-4; D unresolved. Sequenced: naive CD4+ T cells from PBMCs. Noted subset: CD45RA+ positively selected. The CDR3 sequence is CASSEPGWSNEKLFF. CDR3 nucleotides: TGTGCCAGCAGTGAACCGGGGTGGTCTAATGAAAAACTGTTTTTT.